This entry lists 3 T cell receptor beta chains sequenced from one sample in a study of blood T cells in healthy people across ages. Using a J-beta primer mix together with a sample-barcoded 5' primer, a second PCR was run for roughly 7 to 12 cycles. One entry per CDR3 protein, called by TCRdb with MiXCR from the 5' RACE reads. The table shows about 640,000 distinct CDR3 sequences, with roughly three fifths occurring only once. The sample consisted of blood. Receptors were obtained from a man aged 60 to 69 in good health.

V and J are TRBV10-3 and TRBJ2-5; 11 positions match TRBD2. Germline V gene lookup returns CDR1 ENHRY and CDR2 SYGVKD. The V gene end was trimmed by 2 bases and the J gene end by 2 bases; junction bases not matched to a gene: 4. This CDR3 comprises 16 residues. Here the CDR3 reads CAISEPGTSGQETQYF. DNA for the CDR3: TGTGCCATCAGTGAGCCTGGGACTAGCGGACAAGAGACCCAGTACTTC.

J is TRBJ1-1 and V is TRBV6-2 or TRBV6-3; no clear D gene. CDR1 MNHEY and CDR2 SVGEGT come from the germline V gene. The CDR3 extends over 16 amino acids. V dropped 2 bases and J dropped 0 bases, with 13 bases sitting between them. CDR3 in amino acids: CASSYEKGRLNTEAFF. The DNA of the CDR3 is TGTGCCAGCAGTTACGAGAAGGGCCGTTTGAACACTGAAGCTTTCTTT.

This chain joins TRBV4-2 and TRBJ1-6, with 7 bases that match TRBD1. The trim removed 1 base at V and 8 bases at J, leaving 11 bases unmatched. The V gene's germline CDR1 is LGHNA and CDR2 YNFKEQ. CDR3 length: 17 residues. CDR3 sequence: CASSQVFGSTGHSPLHF. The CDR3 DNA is TGTGCCAGCAGCCAAGTTTTTGGTTCGACAGGGCATTCACCCCTCCACTTT.